The 15 T cell receptor beta chains below all came from one sample that was sequenced in a study of blood T cell repertoires in COVID-19. Profiling relied on immunoSEQ multiplex PCR, and the TCRdb table lists in-frame clones only, not all of them. The sample holds under 75,000 clones; roughly 87% are singletons and the top ten take about 3.4%. Source material: peripheral blood. These receptors were taken from a man between 45 and 60 years old with active COVID-19.

The gene calls are TRBV2 and TRBJ1-1, with D possibly TRBD1 on 5 matching bases. The V gene lost 9 bases and the J gene lost 4 bases, with 18 bases spanning the gap. Germline-derived CDR1 and CDR2 are SNHLY and FYNNEI. CDR3 length: 14 residues. The CDR3 DNA reads as TGTGCCAGGACAGTCTGGGCGGGGGGCACTGAAGCTTTCTTT. Translating it yields CARTVWAGGTEAFF.

The V and J genes are TRBV7-2 and TRBJ2-1; TRBD2 is a possible D gene (6 bases). Per germline, CDR1 SGHTA and CDR2 FQGNSA. The CDR3 is made up of 16 amino acids. V was clipped by 2 bases and J by 0 bases, with 11 bases between them. The CDR3 loop is CASSLRAGLSYNEQFF. The CDR3 DNA sequence: TGTGCCAGCAGCTTAAGGGCGGGACTCTCCTACAATGAGCAGTTCTTC. The full variable domain, rest sourced from reference TRBV7-2 and TRBJ2-1, is GAGVSQSPSNKVTEKGKDVELRCDPISGHTALYWYRQSLGQGLEFLIYFQGNSAPDKSGLPSDRFSAERTGGSVSTLTIQRTQQEDSAVYLCASSLRAGLSYNEQFFGPGTRLTVL.

The J gene is TRBJ1-1, the V gene TRBV2, with D perhaps TRBD1 (6 bases). Germline CDR1 reads SNHLY; CDR2 reads FYNNEI. The CDR3 has 13 residues. Trimming shortened V by 6 bases and J by 7 bases, and 15 bases separated the two germline ends. The CDR3 coding sequence is TGTGCCAGCAGCCACAGGGTGAGCAGTGAAGCTTTCTTT. Its protein is CASSHRVSSEAFF.

This chain uses TRBV3-1 (or the pseudogene TRBV3-2) with TRBJ1-2, with D uncertain. The V and J ends lost 0 bases and 1 base respectively, with 9 bases between them. CDR3 length: 15 amino acids. CDR1 and CDR2 from the germline V gene are LGHDT and YNNKEL (reference sequence). The CDR3 is CASSQDSRLNYGYTF. In DNA form, the CDR3 reads TGTGCCAGCAGCCAAGATTCAAGACTTAACTATGGCTACACCTTC.

Only one count was recorded for this clone. The rearrangement links TRBV4-1 to TRBJ2-5; 7 bases agree with TRBD1. The CDR3 has 16 residues. V lost 2 bases, J lost 4 bases, and 10 bases stayed unmatched. CDR1 MGHRA and CDR2 YSYEKL come from the germline V gene. The CDR3 region has the DNA TGCGCCAGCAGCCAACCCCAAGTTAGGGACAGAGAGACCCAGTACTTC. This gives the protein CASSQPQVRDRETQYF.

The chain recombines TRBV11-2 with TRBJ1-1, with D perhaps matching TRBD1 (6 bases). Germline assignment: CDR1 SGHAT and CDR2 FQNNGV. The CDR3 contains 14 residues. V was trimmed by 5 bases and J by 2 bases, leaving 12 bases between them. The CDR3 reads CASSMGTSNTEAFF. CDR3 DNA: TGTGCCAGCAGCATGGGGACATCTAACACTGAAGCTTTCTTT. The variable domain in full, completed from reference TRBV11-2 and TRBJ1-1, reads EAGVAQSPRYKIIEKRQSVAFWCNPISGHATLYWYQQILGQGPKLLIQFQNNGVVDDSQLPKDRFSAERLKGVDSTLKIQPAKLEDSAVYLCASSMGTSNTEAFFGQGTRLTVV.

The rearrangement links TRBV4-3 to TRBJ2-1; 9 bases are shared with TRBD1. Trimming cost V 1 base and J 4 bases; bases outside gene matches: 5. There are 16 residues in the CDR3. The germline V gene has CDR1 LGHNA and CDR2 YSLEER. CDR3 bases: TGCGCCAGCAGCCAAGGAACAGGGGGCACATACAATGAGCAGTTCTTC. It specifies CASSQGTGGTYNEQFF.

Comments on this clone: A read error may account for a junction end that differs from germline. The V call is TRBV2, the J call TRBJ2-4; 9 bases line up with TRBD2. This CDR3 is 18 amino acids long. Germline lookup yields CDR1 SNHLY and CDR2 FYNNEI. This CDR3 is CARSDISLAGLAKNIQYF. In DNA form, the CDR3 reads TGTGCCAGAAGTGACATTAGCCTAGCGGGGTTAGCCAAAAACATTCAGTACTTC.

The gene calls are TRBV7-3 and TRBJ2-1, with 11 nucleotides matching TRBD2. V shed 5 bases and J 10 bases; nucleotides not matched to a gene: 16. The CDR3 spans 17 residues. Germline assignment: CDR1 SGHTA and CDR2 FQGTGA. The CDR3 DNA reads TGTGCCAGCAGCCTCAGCGGGTCACTAGCGGGGGCCAGGGAGCAGTTCTTC. The encoded protein is CASSLSGSLAGAREQFF.

The chain is built from TRBV3-1 (or the pseudogene TRBV3-2) and TRBJ2-5; weak D call: TRBD2 (6 bases). Trimming shortened V by 1 base and J by 2 bases, and 11 bases separated the two germline ends. This CDR3 is built from 15 residues. The germline V gene has CDR1 LGHDT and CDR2 YNNKEL (reference sequence). Here the CDR3 reads CASSQVPAGQETQYF. For the CDR3, the DNA is TGTGCCAGCAGCCAAGTACCCGCGGGGCAAGAGACCCAGTACTTC.

The rearrangement links TRBV19 to TRBJ1-5; D unresolved. The CDR3 is made up of 14 amino acids. The V and J ends lost 8 bases and 2 bases respectively, with 13 bases between them. Germline loops: CDR1 LNHDA, CDR2 SQIVND (reference sequence). The CDR3 nucleotides are TGTGCCAGTCGTTCGGTCGGGGGCAATCAGCCCCAGCATTTT. Translation: CASRSVGGNQPQHF.

The chain recombines TRBV6-5 with TRBJ1-5; 7 bases are shared with TRBD1. CDR1 and CDR2 (germline): MNHEY, SVGAGI. CDR3 length: 13 amino acids. V shed 6 bases, J shed 7 bases, and the junction held 6 bases outside the gene matches. CDR3 in DNA: TGTGCCAGCAGGCGAGACAGGGCCCAGCCCCAGCATTTT. It encodes CASRRDRAQPQHF.

The chain carries TRBV19 and TRBJ1-6, with 7 bases lining up with TRBD1. Looked up from germline, CDR1 is LNHDA and CDR2 is SQIVND (reference sequence). V lost 6 bases and J lost 7; bases outside the gene matches: 12. There are 16 residues in the CDR3. The CDR3 region has the DNA TGTGCCAGTAGCGATACGACAGGGTTGGTAAATTCACCCCTCCACTTT. Its protein product is CASSDTTGLVNSPLHF.

The genes are TRBV27 and TRBJ1-5; the match to TRBD1 covers 7 bases. CDR1 and CDR2 (germline): MNHEY, SMNVEV (reference sequence). The CDR3 is made up of 17 amino acids. V gave up 4 bases and J gave up 0 bases; unmatched junction bases: 9. CDR3 protein: CASSSHRDRVSNQPQHF. CDR3 bases: TGTGCCAGCAGTTCCCACCGGGACAGAGTTAGCAATCAGCCCCAGCATTTT.

The rearrangement joins TRBV28 to TRBJ1-2; perhaps TRBD1 as D (5 bases). Per germline, CDR1 MDHEN and CDR2 SYDVKM. The CDR3 is 14 residues long. V dropped 6 bases and J dropped 8 bases, with 19 bases sitting between them. The CDR3 spells CASSHPARGVGYTF. CDR3 DNA sequence: TGTGCCAGCAGCCACCCCGCGCGGGGCGTGGGCTACACCTTC.